The source of this T cell receptor (beta chain) is a study of Graves' ophthalmopathy and Graves' hyperthyroidism (dated by TCRdb to the late 2010s). Context from the whole study: Peripheral blood was collected at initial diagnosis, before any treatment. The 100 discovery patients were divided at random into training and test sets in a 7:3 ratio. The independent validation cohort included about 19 hyperthyroidism patients plus 17 patients who later progressed from hyperthyroidism to ophthalmopathy. To explore V-J signatures that distinguish ophthalmopathy from hyperthyroidism, a discovery set of roughly 98 patients was enrolled, made up of 40 to 45 with ophthalmopathy and 55 to 65 with stable hyperthyroidism. In several hyperthyroidism patients, the T-cell repertoires found in thyroid tissue were compared with those found in blood. In total, approximately 140 blood samples were TCR-sequenced: fewer than 50 ophthalmopathy, some 75 hyperthyroidism and some 17 hyperthyroidism-to-ophthalmopathy patients. TCR beta repertoire signatures were used to distinguish Graves' ophthalmopathy from Graves' hyperthyroidism and to predict progression to ophthalmopathy. After sampling, hyperthyroidism patients received methimazole starting at 30 mg daily, and ophthalmopathy patients received high-dose intravenous methylprednisolone.

This clonotype was seen many times. No cognate antigen has been identified for it. No per-base quality is available; no much larger clone lies one base away. What the research found in general, with its limitations: In cross-validation, the 13-signature model distinguished ophthalmopathy from stable hyperthyroidism with 87.88% sensitivity and 81% to 82% specificity, while in the test set the corresponding values were about 79% and 69%. Sample size was not predetermined statistically, and investigators were not blinded to group allocation. In validation, the model predicted ophthalmopathy progression with 70.59% sensitivity and approximately 75% specificity; fewer than 15 predicted patients were CT-confirmed with GO in a median of approximately 6.2 months. Most of the expanded thyroid clonotypes with a frequency above 0.001 were also detected in blood, and it was suggested that the thyroid immune response may be reflected by blood repertoires.

Patients with ophthalmopathy had moderately to severely active disease, with a Clinical Activity Score of 3 or more, a NOSPECS grade of 4 or more, and a disease duration of less than 3 months. Patients were excluded if they had other autoimmune diseases, uncontrolled infections, pregnancy or lactation. Diagnosis was based on clinical symptoms, serum thyroxine, TRAb, thyroid ultrasound and orbital computed tomography. Using Ficoll-Paque density gradient centrifugation, PBMCs were isolated from 9 to 10 ml of fresh peripheral blood. Total RNA was extracted with Trizol reagent and quality-checked on an Agilent 2100 Bioanalyzer. For repertoire sequencing, TCR beta CDR3 regions were amplified from RNA transcripts. HTBI primers and the Qiagen OneStep RT-PCR kit were used in a first-round RT-PCR, which was followed by a second-round multiplex PCR, size selection and purification. Libraries were sequenced paired-end with 100 bp reads on an Illumina HiSeq2000. Per the authors' processing: SOAPnuke was used to process the reads, removing any read that contained adapters or uncalled bases, had a mean Phred below 15, or lacked an exact match to the constant primer or identifier. High-quality paired reads were merged with COPE v1.2.5. Clonotypes were defined as unique nucleotide sequences and were aligned to IMGT TRB V, D and J references using MiTCR v1.1. Only V-J combinations with frequency above 0.0001 were analysed, covering 99% to 99.2% of repertoires. For each V-J combination, a TCR clonal expansion and chaos score was defined as the ratio of F50 clonal expansion to chaos observed in the TCRdist matrix. Welch's t-statistics and random forest were used to reduce the features to around 13 V-J combinations, which were then used as input to a naive Bayes classifier. Thyroid-blood repertoire similarity was quantified with the Morisita-Horn index. The raw public reads went through TCRdb reprocessing: fastp at Q25, MiXCR clone calling, in-frame beta chains kept. Rows are unified per CDR3 protein, each entry keeping the most common DNA and genes. V and J calls and clone size were set by TCRdb, not the authors. The sample data list 150,000 to 200,000 distinct CDR3 sequences, and roughly 36% of these were observed just once. The top ten hold roughly 8.9% of the sample.

The TCR was taken from a man aged 30 to 39 with Graves' ophthalmopathy. Donor details come from another sample of the same person, matched by shared clones. Sequencing input: peripheral blood.

The CDR3 corresponds to CASSLFRTANYGYTF. Read as DNA, the sequence is TGTGCCAGCAGCCTCTTCAGGACAGCCAACTATGGCTACACCTTC. In this chain, TRBV7-9 is recombined with TRBJ1-2; TRBD1 is a possible D gene, resting on 6 matching bases. CDR1 SEHNR and CDR2 FQNEAQ were looked up in the germline V gene (reference sequence). The cysteine opens and the phenylalanine closes a CDR3 of 15 amino acids. Only CDR3 DNA is held: 45 bases, read in frame from base 1. Trimming costs V 5 bases and J 2 bases, and their ends lie 15 bases apart.